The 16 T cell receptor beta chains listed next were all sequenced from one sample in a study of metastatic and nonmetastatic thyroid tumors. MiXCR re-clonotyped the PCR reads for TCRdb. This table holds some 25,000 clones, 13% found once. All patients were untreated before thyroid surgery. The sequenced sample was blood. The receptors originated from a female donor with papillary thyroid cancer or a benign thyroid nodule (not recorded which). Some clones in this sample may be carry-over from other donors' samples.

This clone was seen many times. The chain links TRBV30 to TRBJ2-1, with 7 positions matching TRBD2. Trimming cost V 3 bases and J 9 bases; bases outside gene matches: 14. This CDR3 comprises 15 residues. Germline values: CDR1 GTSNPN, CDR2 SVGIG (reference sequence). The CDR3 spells CAWSRAGAMGGEQFF. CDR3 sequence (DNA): TGTGCCTGGAGCCGGGCGGGAGCGATGGGGGGTGAGCAGTTCTTC. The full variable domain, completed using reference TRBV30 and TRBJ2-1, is SQTIHQWPATLVQPVGSPLSLECTVEGTSNPNLYWYRQAAGRGLQLLFYSVGIGQISSEVPQNLSASRPQDRQFILSSKKLLLSDSGFYLCAWSRAGAMGGEQFFGPGTRLTVL.

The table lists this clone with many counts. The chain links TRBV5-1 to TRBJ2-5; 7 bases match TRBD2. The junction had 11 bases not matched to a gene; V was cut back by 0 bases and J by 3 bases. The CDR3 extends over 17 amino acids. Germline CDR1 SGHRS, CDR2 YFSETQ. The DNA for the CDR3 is TGCGCCAGCAGCTTGGGGCTAGCGGACTCAAGAGAAGAGACCCAGTACTTC. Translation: CASSLGLADSREETQYF. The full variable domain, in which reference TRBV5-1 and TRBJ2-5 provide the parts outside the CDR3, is KAGVTQTPRYLIKTRGQQVTLSCSPISGHRSVSWYQQTPGQGLQFLFEYFSETQRNKGNFPGRFSGRQFSNSRSEMNVSTLELGDSALYLCASSLGLADSREETQYFGPGTRLLVL.

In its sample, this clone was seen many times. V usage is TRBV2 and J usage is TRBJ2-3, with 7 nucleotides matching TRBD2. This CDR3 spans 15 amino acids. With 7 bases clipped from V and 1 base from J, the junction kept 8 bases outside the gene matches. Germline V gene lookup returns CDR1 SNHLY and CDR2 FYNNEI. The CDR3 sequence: CASNEPGLRTDTQYF. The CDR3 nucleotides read TGTGCCAGCAACGAACCGGGACTACGCACAGATACGCAGTATTTT.

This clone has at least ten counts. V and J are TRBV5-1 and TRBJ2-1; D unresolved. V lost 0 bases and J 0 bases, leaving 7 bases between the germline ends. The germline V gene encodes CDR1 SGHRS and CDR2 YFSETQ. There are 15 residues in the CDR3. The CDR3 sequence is CASSLAASSYNEQFF. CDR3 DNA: TGCGCCAGCAGCTTGGCAGCCAGCTCCTACAATGAGCAGTTCTTC.

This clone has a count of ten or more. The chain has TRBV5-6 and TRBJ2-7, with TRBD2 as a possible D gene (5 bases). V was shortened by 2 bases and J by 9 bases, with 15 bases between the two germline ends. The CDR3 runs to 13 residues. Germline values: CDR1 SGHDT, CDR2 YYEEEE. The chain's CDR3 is CASSFSGPSGQYF. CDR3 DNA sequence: TGTGCCAGCAGCTTCTCCGGGCCAAGCGGGCAGTACTTC.

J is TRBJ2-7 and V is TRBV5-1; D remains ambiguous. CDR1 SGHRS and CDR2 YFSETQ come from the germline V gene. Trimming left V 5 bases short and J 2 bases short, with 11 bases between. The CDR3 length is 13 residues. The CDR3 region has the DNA TGCGCCAGCAGTCCGCCAAGCCCCTACGAGCAGTACTTC. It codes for CASSPPSPYEQYF.

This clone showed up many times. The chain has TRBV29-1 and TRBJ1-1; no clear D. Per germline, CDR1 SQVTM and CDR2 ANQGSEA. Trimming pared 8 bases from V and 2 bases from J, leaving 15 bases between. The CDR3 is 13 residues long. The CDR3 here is CSLRGGPNTEAFF. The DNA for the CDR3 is TGCAGCTTGCGAGGAGGCCCAAACACTGAAGCTTTCTTT.

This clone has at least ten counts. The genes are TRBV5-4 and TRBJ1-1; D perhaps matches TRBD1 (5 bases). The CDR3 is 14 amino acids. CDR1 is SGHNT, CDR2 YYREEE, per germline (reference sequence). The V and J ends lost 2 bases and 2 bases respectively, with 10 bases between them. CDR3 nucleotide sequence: TGTGCCAGCAGCTTTTCCAGGGAAAACACTGAAGCTTTCTTT. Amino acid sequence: CASSFSRENTEAFF.

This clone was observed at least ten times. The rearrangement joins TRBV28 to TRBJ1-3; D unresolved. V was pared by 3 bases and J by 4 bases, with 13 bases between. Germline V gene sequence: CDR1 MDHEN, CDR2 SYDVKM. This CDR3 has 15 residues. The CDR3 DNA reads TGTGCCAGCAGTTTGGAGGGTCGTCCGGGAAACACCATATATTTT. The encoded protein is CASSLEGRPGNTIYF.

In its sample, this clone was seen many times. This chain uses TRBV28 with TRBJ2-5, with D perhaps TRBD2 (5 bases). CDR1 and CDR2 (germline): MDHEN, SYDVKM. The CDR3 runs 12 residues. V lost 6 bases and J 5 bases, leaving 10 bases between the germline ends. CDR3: CASSTPGETQYF. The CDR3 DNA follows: TGTGCCAGCAGCACTCCGGGGGAGACCCAGTACTTC.

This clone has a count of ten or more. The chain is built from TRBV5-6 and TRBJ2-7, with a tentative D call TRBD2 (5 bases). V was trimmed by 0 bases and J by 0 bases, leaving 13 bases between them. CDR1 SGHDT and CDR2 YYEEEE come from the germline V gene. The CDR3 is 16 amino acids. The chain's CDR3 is CASSLGLAVSSYEQYF. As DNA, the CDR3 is TGTGCCAGCAGCTTGGGGCTAGCTGTAAGCTCCTACGAGCAGTACTTC.

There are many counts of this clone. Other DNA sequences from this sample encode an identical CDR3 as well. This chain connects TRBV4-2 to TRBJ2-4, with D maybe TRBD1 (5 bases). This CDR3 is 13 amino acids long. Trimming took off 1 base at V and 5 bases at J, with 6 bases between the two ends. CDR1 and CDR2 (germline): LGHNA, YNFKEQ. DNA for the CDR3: TGTGCCAGCAGCCAAGCCAGGGAAAACATTCAGTACTTC. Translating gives CASSQARENIQYF.

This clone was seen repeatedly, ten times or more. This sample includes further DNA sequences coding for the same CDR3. In DNA, the CDR3 is TGTGCCAGCAGTTCTGGTGGCACTGAAGCTTTCTTT. Translating it yields CASSSGGTEAFF. The chain joins TRBV27 to TRBJ1-1; D gene ambiguous. Germline CDR1 reads MNHEY; CDR2 reads SMNVEV (reference sequence). The ends were cut back, 4 bases at V and 4 bases at J, with 7 bases in the middle. The CDR3 runs to 12 residues.

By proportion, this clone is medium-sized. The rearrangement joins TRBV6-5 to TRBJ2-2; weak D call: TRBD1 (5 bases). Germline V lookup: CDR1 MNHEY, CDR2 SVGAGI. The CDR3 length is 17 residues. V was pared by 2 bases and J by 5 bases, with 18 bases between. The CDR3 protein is CASSYTVQQGYTGELFF. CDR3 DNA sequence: TGTGCCAGCAGTTACACGGTGCAGCAGGGATATACCGGGGAGCTGTTTTTT.

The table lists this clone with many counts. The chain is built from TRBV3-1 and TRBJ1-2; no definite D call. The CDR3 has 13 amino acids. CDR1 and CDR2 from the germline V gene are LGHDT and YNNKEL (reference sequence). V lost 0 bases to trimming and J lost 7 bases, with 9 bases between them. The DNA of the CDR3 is TGTGCCAGCAGCCAAGAGACTGGGTCTGGCTACACCTTC. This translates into CASSQETGSGYTF.

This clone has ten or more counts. This CDR3 reads CSARDRWGLAGSGVQYF. CDR3 DNA sequence: TGCAGTGCTAGAGATCGGTGGGGACTAGCGGGTTCAGGGGTTCAGTACTTC. This rearrangement joins TRBV20-1 to TRBJ2-4; 12 bases agree with TRBD2. CDR1 is DFQATT and CDR2 is SNEGSKA in the germline V gene (reference sequence). This CDR3 is built from 17 residues. The ends lost 0 bases at V and 11 bases at J; junction bases unmatched: 14.